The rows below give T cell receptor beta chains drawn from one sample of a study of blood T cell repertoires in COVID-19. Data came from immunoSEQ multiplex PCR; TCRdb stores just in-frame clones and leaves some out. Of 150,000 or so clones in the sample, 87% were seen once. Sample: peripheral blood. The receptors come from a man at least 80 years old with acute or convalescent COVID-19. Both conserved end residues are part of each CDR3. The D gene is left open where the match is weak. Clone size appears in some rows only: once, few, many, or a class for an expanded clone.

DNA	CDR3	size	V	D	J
TGTGCCAGCGGAAGGACAGGGTCCGCGAACACTGAAGCTTTCTTT	CASGRTGSANTEAFF	NA	TRBV25-1	TRBD1	TRBJ1-1
TGTGCCAGCAGCTCGACAGGGCTAGGAGAAAAACTGTTTTTT	CASSSTGLGEKLFF	NA	TRBV7-9	TRBD1	TRBJ1-4
TGTGCCAGCAGTCGGACTAGCGGGATAGGGGAGACCCAGTACTTC	CASSRTSGIGETQYF	few	TRBV6-5	TRBD2	TRBJ2-5
TGTGCCATCGGAAAACCTGGACAGGGGGTCTACGAGCAGTACTTC	CAIGKPGQGVYEQYF	few	TRBV6-6	TRBD1	TRBJ2-7
TGCAGTGCCCCGTATGGAGCTGAAGCTTTCTTT	CSAPYGAEAFF	NA	TRBV20-1	NA	TRBJ1-1
TGTGCCAGTAGTATTCAGGCCCCCAACAAACTGTTTTTT	CASSIQAPNKLFF	few	TRBV19	NA	TRBJ1-4
TGCGCCAGCAGGCGGACTAGCGGTAACACCGGGGAGCTGTTTTTT	CASRRTSGNTGELFF	NA	TRBV5-1	TRBD2	TRBJ2-2
TGTGCCAGTAGTGCCATGACAGGGAGAGAGCAGTACTTC	CASSAMTGREQYF	NA	TRBV19	TRBD1	TRBJ2-7
TGTGCCAGCAGTCCCCAGGGGAGAGCTAACTATGGCTACACCTTC	CASSPQGRANYGYTF	NA	TRBV28	NA	TRBJ1-2
TGTGCCAGCAGCTCGCGGATCGGGACAGGGGAAGGCTACACCTTC	CASSSRIGTGEGYTF	NA	TRBV11-2	TRBD1	TRBJ1-2
TGTGCCAGCAGCACTCAGGGGTTTGGTGAAAAACTGTTTTTT	CASSTQGFGEKLFF	NA	TRBV7-2	NA	TRBJ1-4
TGTGCCAGCAGCCAAGGCTCGAGTTCGGGCAATGAGCAGTTCTTC	CASSQGSSSGNEQFF	NA	TRBV3-1/TRBV3-2	NA	TRBJ2-1
TGTGCCAGTAGTCTCCGCTGGGGGCAGAGTGGCAATCAGCCCCAGCATTTT	CASSLRWGQSGNQPQHF	NA	TRBV19	NA	TRBJ1-5
TGTGCCAGCAGCATGCTAGCGGGCCAAACCGGGGAGCTGTTTTTT	CASSMLAGQTGELFF	few	TRBV27	TRBD2	TRBJ2-2
TGTGCCAGCAGCCAAATAACAGGGTACGGCTACACCTTC	CASSQITGYGYTF	few	TRBV4-2	NA	TRBJ1-2
TGTGCCAGCAGTTTATACAATGAGCAGTTCTTC	CASSLYNEQFF	NA	TRBV6-5	NA	TRBJ2-1
TGCAGCGTTTCCTCAGGACAGGGAACTGAAGCTTTCTTT	CSVSSGQGTEAFF	few	TRBV29-1	TRBD1	TRBJ1-1
TGTGCCTGGAGTCCCACGGTCGCGAACACTGAAGCTTTCTTT	CAWSPTVANTEAFF	NA	TRBV30	NA	TRBJ1-1
TGTGCCAGCAGTTTTTCGTCACGACAGGCCTCACATGGCTACACCTTC	CASSFSSRQASHGYTF	NA	TRBV27	NA	TRBJ1-2
TGTGCCAGCAGCTCTACAGGCTACGAGCAGTACTTC	CASSSTGYEQYF	once	TRBV11-2	NA	TRBJ2-7
TGTGCCAGCAGTTTCTTAGGGACTAGCGTCGATGAGCAGTTCTTC	CASSFLGTSVDEQFF	NA	TRBV28	TRBD2	TRBJ2-1
TGTGCCAGCAGTCCGGGGACAGGGTATGGCTACACCTTC	CASSPGTGYGYTF	NA	TRBV28	TRBD1	TRBJ1-2
TGTGCCAGCAGCCGGATCATAACAGGGTTCGGGGAGCTGTTTTTT	CASSRIITGFGELFF	NA	TRBV11-1	NA	TRBJ2-2
TGTGCCAGCAGCCTGGGCAGGGTAGGGGATCAGCCCCAGCATTTT	CASSLGRVGDQPQHF	NA	TRBV7-9	NA	TRBJ1-5
TGCGCCAGCAGCTTTGGACAGACAGGAAACACCATATATTTT	CASSFGQTGNTIYF	NA	TRBV5-1	NA	TRBJ1-3
TGTGCCAGCAGTACCCTCGGACAGGGGCGAAATGAGCAGTTCTTC	CASSTLGQGRNEQFF	NA	TRBV6-2/TRBV6-3	TRBD1	TRBJ2-1
TGTGCCAGCAGCCAAGAGGCCCTAGCGCCCTACAATGAGCAGTTCTTC	CASSQEALAPYNEQFF	NA	TRBV3-1/TRBV3-2	NA	TRBJ2-1